This T cell receptor (beta chain) was retrieved from a study of T cells in women clearing cervical HPV infection. In the study overall: Case blood drawn at lesion detection; control blood after infection cleared. Study-wide results and caveats: TRBV6-7 relative abundance averaged roughly 0.1% in cases and about 0.15% in controls. CIN3+ cases had significantly higher TCR repertoire richness than controls, but evenness did not differ.

The CDR3 is 14 residues long. The germline V gene encodes CDR1 SGHRS and CDR2 YFSETQ. Trimming removed 4 bases at V and 0 bases at J, with 5 bases between. With respect to this clone: Antigen specificity is unknown. The read ends 3 residues shy of where the CDR3 ends; the end is completed using the germline J gene.

Clones were read by immunoSEQ multiplex PCR, and TCRdb kept only the in-frame ones, dropping some. This table holds roughly 14,000 clones. HPV was found by MY09/MY11 PCR and dot-blot genotyping. What was sequenced was blood buffy coat. The sequence derives from a woman between 18 and 70 years old with a cervical HPV16 infection that either progressed to CIN3+ or cleared (not recorded which). The chain is built from TRBV5-1 and TRBJ2-6; D gene unclear. This CDR3 reads CASSLSSGANVLTF. CDR3 bases read: TGCGCCAGCAGCCTTTCCTCTGGGGCCAACGTC. Variable domain in full (rest from reference TRBV5-1 and TRBJ2-6): KAGVTQTPRYLIKTRGQQVTLSCSPISGHRSVSWYQQTPGQGLQFLFEYFSETQRNKGNFPGRFSGRQFSNSRSEMNVSTLELGDSALYLCASSLSSGANVLTFGAGSRLTVL.